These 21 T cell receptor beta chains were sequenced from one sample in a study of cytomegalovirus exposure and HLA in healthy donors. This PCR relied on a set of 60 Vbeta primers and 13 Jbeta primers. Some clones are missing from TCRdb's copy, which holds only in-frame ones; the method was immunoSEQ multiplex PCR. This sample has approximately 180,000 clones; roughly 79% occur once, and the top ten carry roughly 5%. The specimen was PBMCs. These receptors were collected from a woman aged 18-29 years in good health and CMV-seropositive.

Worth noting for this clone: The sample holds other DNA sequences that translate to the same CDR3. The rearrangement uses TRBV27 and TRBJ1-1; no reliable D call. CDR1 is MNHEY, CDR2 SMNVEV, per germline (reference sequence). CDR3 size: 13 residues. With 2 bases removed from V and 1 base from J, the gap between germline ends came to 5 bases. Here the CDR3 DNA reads TGTGCCAGCAGTTTAGGAGGGAACACTGAAGCTTTCTTT. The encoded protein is CASSLGGNTEAFF.

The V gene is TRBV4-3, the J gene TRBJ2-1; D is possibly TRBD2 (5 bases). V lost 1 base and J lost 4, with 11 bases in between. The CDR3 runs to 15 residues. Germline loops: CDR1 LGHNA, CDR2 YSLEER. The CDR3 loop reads CASSQGGRTYNEQFF. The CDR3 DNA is TGCGCCAGCAGCCAAGGCGGGCGGACTTACAATGAGCAGTTCTTC.

CDR3 residues: CASSLYSAQETQYF. The CDR3 DNA reads as TGTGCCAGCAGCTTGTACTCAGCGCAAGAGACCCAGTACTTC. The chain joins TRBV5-4 to TRBJ2-5; no definite D call. The CDR3 is made up of 14 amino acids. Germline V gives CDR1 SGHNT, CDR2 YYREEE (reference sequence). Trimming took off 1 base at V and 2 bases at J, with 9 bases between the two ends. Full variable domain (remainder filled in from reference TRBV5-4 and TRBJ2-5): ETGVTQSPTHLIKTRGQQVTLRCSSQSGHNTVSWYQQALGQGPQFIFQYYREEENGRGNFPPRFSGLQFPNYSSELNVNALELDDSALYLCASSLYSAQETQYFGPGTRLLVL.

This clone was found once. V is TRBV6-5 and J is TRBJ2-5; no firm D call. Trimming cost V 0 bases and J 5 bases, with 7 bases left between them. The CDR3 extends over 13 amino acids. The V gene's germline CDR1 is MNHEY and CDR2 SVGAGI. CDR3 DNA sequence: TGTGCCAGCAGTTACTCGAACCGGGAGACCCAGTACTTC. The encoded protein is CASSYSNRETQYF.

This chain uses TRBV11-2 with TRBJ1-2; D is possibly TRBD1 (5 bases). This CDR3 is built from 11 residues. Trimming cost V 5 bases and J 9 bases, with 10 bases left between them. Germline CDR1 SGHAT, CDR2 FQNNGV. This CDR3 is CASSVRGSYTF. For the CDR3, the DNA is TGTGCCAGCAGCGTAAGGGGAAGCTACACCTTC.

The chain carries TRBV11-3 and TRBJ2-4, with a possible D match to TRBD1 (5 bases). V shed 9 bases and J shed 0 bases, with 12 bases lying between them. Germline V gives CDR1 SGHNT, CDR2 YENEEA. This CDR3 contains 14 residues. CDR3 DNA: TGTGCCAGGGGGCAAGCCCTAGCCAAAAACATTCAGTACTTC. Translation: CARGQALAKNIQYF.

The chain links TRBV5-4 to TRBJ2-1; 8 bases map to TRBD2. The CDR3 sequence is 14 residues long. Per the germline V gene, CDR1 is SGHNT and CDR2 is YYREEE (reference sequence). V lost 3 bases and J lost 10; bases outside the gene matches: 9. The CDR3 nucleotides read TGTGCCAGCAGCTACCGGGGGGGCGCAGGAGAGCAGTTCTTC. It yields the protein CASSYRGGAGEQFF. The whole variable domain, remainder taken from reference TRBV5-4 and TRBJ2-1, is ETGVTQSPTHLIKTRGQQVTLRCSSQSGHNTVSWYQQALGQGPQFIFQYYREEENGRGNFPPRFSGLQFPNYSSELNVNALELDDSALYLCASSYRGGAGEQFFGPGTRLTVL.

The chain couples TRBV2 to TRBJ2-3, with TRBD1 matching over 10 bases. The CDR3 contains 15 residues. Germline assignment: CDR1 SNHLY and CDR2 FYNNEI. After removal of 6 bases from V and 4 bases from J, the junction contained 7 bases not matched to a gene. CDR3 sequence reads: CASSRDRGDSDTQYF. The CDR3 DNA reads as TGTGCCAGCAGCCGGGACAGGGGAGATTCAGATACGCAGTATTTT.

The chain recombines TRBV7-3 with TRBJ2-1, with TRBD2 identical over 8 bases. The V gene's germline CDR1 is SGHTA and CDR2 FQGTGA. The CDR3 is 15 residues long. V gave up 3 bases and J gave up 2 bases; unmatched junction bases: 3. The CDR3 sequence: CASSLTSDTYNEQFF. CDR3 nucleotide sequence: TGTGCCAGCAGCTTGACTAGCGATACCTACAATGAGCAGTTCTTC.

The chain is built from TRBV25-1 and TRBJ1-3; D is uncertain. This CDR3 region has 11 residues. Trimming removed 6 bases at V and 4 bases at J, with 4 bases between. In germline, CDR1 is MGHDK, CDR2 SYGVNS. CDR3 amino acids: CASREGNTIYF. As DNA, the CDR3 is TGTGCCAGCAGGGAGGGAAACACCATATATTTT.

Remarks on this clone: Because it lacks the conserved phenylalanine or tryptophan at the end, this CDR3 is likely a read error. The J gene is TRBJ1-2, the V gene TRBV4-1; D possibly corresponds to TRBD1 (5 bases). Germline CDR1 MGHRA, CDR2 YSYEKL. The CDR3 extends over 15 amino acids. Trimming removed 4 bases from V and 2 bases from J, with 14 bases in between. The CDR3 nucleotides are TGCGCCAGCAGCCTACTGCCATGGGACAACTATGGCTACACCCTC. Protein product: CASSLLPWDNYGYTL.

The CDR3 loop is CASGTADTQYF. The CDR3, as DNA: TGTGCCAGTGGTACGGCAGATACGCAGTATTTT. The chain is built from TRBV28 and TRBJ2-3, with unresolved D. V shed 9 bases and J shed 4 bases, with 8 bases lying between them. The germline gives CDR1 MDHEN, CDR2 SYDVKM. CDR3 size: 11 residues.

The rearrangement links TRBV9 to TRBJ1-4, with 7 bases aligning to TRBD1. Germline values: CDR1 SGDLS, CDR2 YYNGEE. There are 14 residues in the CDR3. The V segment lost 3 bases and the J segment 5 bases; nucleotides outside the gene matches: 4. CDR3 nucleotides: TGTGCCAGCAGCGGACAGGGCCAAAATGAAAAACTGTTTTTT. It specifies CASSGQGQNEKLFF.

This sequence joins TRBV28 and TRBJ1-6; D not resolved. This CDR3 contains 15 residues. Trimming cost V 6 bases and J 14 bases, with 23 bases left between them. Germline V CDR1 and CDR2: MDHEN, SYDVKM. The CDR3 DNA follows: TGTGCCAGCAGGCTGCCGCATGACCCCCCGACTTCCCTCCACTTT. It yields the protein CASRLPHDPPTSLHF.

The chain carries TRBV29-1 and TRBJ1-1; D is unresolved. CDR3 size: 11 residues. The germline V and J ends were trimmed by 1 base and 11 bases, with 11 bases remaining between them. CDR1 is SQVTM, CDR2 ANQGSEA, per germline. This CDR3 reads CSVEGAQNAFF. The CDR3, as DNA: TGCAGCGTTGAAGGGGCGCAAAATGCTTTCTTT. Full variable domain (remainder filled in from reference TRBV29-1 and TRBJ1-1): SAVISQKPSRDICQRGTSLTIQCQVDSQVTMMFWYRQQPGQSLTLIATANQGSEATYESGFVIDKFPISRPNLTFSTLTVSNMSPEDSSIYLCSVEGAQNAFFGQGTRLTVV.

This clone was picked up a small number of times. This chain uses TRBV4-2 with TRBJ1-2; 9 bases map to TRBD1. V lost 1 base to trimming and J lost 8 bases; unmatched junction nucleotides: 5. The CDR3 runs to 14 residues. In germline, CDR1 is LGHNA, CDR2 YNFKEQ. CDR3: CASSQGQGVSGYTF. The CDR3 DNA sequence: TGTGCCAGCAGCCAAGGACAGGGGGTTTCGGGCTACACCTTC.

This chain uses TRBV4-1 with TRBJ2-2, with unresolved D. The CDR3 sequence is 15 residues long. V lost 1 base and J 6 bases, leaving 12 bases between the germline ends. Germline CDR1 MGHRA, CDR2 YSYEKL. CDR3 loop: CASSQVSRESGELFF. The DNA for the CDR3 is TGCGCCAGCAGCCAAGTTTCCCGTGAGTCCGGGGAGCTGTTTTTT.

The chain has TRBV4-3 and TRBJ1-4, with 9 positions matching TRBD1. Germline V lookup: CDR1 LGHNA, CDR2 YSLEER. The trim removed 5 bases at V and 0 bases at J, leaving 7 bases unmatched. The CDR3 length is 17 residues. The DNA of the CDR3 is TGCGCCAGCAGCACACGACAGGGGGTGGCAACTAATGAAAAACTGTTTTTT. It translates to CASSTRQGVATNEKLFF.

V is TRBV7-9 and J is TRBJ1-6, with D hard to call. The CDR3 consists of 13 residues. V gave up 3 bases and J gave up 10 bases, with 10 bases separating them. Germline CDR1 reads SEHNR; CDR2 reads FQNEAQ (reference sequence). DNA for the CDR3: TGTGCCAGCAGCTTGGGCGTCGGCTCACCCCTCCACTTT. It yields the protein CASSLGVGSPLHF.

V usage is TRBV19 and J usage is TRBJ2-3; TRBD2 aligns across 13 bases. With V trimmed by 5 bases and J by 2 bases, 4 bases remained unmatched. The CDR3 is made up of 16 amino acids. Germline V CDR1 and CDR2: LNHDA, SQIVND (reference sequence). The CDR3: CASSVGTSGATDTQYF. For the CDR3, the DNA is TGTGCCAGTAGTGTAGGGACTAGCGGGGCCACAGATACGCAGTATTTT.

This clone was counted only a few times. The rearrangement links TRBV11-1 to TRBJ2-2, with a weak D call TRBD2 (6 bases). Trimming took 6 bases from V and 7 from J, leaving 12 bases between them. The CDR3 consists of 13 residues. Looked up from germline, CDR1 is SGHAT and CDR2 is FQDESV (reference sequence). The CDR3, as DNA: TGTGCCAGCAGTCTGGGGGGAGTCGGGGAGCTGTTTTTT. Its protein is CASSLGGVGELFF.